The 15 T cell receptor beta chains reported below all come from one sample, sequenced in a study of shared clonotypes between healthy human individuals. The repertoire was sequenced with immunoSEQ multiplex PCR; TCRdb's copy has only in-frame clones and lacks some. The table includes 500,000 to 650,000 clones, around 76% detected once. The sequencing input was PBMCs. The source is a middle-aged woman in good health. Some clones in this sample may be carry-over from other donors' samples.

The DNA of the CDR3 is TGTGCCAGCAGCTTAACATGGGCCGCGGGTGCCCATCAGCCCCAGCATTTT. It encodes CASSLTWAAGAHQPQHF. This chain connects TRBV7-8 to TRBJ1-5; D is uncertain. Trimming pared 2 bases from V and 5 bases from J, leaving 19 bases between. CDR1 SGHVS and CDR2 FQNEAQ come from the germline V gene. This CDR3 has 17 amino acids.

DNA of the CDR3: TGCGCCAGCAGCTTGGGTGGACAGCTGAACACTGAAGCTTTCTTT. It specifies CASSLGGQLNTEAFF. The chain carries TRBV5-1 and TRBJ1-1; D is perhaps TRBD1 (6 bases). CDR3 length: 15 amino acids. Trimming took off 0 bases at V and 0 bases at J, with 9 bases between the two ends. Per the germline V gene, CDR1 is SGHRS and CDR2 is YFSETQ.

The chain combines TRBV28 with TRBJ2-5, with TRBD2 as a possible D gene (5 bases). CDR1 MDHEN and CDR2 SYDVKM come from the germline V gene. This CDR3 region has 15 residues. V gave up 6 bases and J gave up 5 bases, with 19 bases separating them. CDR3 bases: TGTGCCAGCAGGCCTATGCTAGGAGGCGGGGAGACCCAGTACTTC. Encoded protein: CASRPMLGGGETQYF.

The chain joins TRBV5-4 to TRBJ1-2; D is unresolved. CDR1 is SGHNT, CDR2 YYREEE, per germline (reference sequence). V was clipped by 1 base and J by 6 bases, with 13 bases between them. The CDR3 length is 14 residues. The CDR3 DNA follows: TGTGCCAGCAGCTTGCCCGAGGGTCTGAATGGCTACACCTTC. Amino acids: CASSLPEGLNGYTF. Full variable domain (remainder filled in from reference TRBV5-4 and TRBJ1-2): ETGVTQSPTHLIKTRGQQVTLRCSSQSGHNTVSWYQQALGQGPQFIFQYYREEENGRGNFPPRFSGLQFPNYSSELNVNALELDDSALYLCASSLPEGLNGYTFGSGTRLTVV.

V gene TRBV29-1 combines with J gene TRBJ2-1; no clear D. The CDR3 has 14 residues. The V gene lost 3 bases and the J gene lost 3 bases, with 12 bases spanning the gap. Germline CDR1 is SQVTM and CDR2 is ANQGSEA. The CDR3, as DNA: TGCAGCGTTGATAGGGTCTCTAACTACAATGAGCAGTTCTTC. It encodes CSVDRVSNYNEQFF.

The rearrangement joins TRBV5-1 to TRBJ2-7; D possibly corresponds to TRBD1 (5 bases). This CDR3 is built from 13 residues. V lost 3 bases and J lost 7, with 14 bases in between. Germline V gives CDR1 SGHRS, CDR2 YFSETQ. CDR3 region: CASSSRASQEQYF. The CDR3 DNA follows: TGCGCCAGCAGCTCCAGGGCCAGTCAGGAGCAGTACTTC.

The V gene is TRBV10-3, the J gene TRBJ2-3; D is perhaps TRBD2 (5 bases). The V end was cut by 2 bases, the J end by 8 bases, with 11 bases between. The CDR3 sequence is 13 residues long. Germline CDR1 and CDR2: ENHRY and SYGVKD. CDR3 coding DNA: TGTGCCATCAGTGAGACATCGGGGAGTACGCAGTATTTT. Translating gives CAISETSGSTQYF.

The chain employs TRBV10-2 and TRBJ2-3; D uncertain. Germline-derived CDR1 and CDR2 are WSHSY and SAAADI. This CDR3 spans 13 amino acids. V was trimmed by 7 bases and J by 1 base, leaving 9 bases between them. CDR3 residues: CASKPFRTDTQYF. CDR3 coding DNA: TGCGCCAGCAAACCCTTTCGCACAGATACGCAGTATTTT.

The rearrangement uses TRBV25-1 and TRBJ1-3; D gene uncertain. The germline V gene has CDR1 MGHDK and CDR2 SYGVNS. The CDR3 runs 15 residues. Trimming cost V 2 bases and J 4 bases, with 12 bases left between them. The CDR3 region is CASSERGGSGNTIYF. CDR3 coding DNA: TGTGCCAGCAGTGAACGGGGAGGATCCGGAAACACCATATATTTT.

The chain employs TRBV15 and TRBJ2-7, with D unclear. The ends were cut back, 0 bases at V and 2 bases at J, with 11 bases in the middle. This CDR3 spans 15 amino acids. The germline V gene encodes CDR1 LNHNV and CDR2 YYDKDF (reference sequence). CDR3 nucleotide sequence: TGTGCCACCAGCAGAGATCTGGGCTTACCCTACGAGCAGTACTTC. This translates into CATSRDLGLPYEQYF. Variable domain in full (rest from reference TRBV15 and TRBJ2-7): DAMVIQNPRYQVTQFGKPVTLSCSQTLNHNVMYWYQQKSSQAPKLLFHYYDKDFNNEADTPDNFQSRRPNTSFCFLDIRSPGLGDTAMYLCATSRDLGLPYEQYFGPGTRLTVT.

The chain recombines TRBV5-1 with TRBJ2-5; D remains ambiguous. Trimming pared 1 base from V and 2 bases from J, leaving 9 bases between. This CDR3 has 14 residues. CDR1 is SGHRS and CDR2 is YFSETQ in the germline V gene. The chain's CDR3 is CASSLSRMQETQYF. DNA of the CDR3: TGCGCCAGCAGCTTGTCACGAATGCAAGAGACCCAGTACTTC.

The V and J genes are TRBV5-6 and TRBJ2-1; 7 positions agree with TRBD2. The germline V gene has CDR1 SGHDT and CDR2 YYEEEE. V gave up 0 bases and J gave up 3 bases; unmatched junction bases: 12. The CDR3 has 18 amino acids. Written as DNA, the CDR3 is TGTGCCAGCAGCTTGGTAGGTTTTAGCGGGCTGTTCTACAATGAGCAGTTCTTC. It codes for CASSLVGFSGLFYNEQFF. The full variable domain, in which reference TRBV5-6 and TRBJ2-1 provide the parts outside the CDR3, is DAGVTQSPTHLIKTRGQQVTLRCSPKSGHDTVSWYQQALGQGPQFIFQYYEEEERQRGNFPDRFSGHQFPNYSSELNVNALLLGDSALYLCASSLVGFSGLFYNEQFFGPGTRLTVL.

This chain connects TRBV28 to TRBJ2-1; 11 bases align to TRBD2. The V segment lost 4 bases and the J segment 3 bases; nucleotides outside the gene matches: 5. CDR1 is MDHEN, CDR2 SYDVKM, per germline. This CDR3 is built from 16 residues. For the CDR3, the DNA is TGTGCCAGCAGTTCGGGACTAGCGGAACTCTACAATGAGCAGTTCTTC. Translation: CASSSGLAELYNEQFF.

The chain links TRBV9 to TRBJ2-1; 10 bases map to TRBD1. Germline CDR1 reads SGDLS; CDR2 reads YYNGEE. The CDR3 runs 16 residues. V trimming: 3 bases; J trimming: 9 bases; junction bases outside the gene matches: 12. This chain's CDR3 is CASSADRGISWGEQFF. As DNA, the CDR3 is TGTGCCAGCAGCGCGGACAGGGGGATTTCGTGGGGTGAGCAGTTCTTC.

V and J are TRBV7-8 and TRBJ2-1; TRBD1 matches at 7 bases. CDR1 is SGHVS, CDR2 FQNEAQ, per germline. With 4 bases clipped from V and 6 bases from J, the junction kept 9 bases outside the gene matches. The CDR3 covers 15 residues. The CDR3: CASSSKDRLSNEQFF. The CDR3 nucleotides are TGTGCCAGCAGCTCCAAGGACAGGCTGAGCAATGAGCAGTTCTTC.